This T cell receptor (beta chain) came from a study of blood T cell repertoires in COVID-19. The table came from immunoSEQ multiplex PCR; TCRdb's copy has only in-frame clones and leaves some out. The table has some 260,000 clones, about 86% seen once; the top ten hold 1.3% to 1.5%. Germline V gene lookup returns CDR1 MNHEY and CDR2 SVGEGT. There are 14 residues in the CDR3. Trimming took 2 bases from V and 4 from J, leaving 11 bases between them. The receptor's source is a man at least 80 years old with acute or convalescent COVID-19. The sequenced material came from peripheral blood. The chain couples TRBV6-2 or TRBV6-3 to TRBJ2-5; D not certain. DNA of the CDR3: TGTGCCAGCAGTTACCCCCAACGACTAGAGACCCAGTACTTC. It codes for CASSYPQRLETQYF.